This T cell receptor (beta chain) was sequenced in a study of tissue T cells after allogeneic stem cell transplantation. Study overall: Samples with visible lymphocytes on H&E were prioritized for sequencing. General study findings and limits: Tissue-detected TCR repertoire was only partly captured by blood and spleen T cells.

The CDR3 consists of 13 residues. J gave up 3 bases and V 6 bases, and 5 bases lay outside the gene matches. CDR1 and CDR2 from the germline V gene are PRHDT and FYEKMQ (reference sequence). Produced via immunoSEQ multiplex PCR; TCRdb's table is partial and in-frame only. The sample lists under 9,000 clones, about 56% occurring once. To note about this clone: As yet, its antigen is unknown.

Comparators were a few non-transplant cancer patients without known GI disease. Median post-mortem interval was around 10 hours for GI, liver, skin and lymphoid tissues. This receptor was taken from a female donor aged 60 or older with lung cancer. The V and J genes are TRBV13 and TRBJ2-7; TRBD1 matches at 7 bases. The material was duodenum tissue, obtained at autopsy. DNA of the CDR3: TGTGCCAGCAGGCTGACAGGGCTCTACGAGCAGTACTTC. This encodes CASRLTGLYEQYF.